The sequence of this TCR beta chain was determined in a study of beta chain features in type 1 diabetes. Study-level points and caveats: In patients and controls equally, PCR might favor templates that are shorter.

As for this clone: Its antigen remains unidentified.

The CDR3 has 15 amino acids. V lost 2 bases to trimming and J lost 8 bases, with 16 bases between them. Germline CDR1 SEHNR, CDR2 FQNEAQ (reference sequence). Sequencing targeted expressed TCRB transcripts, as all isolated RNA had been reverse transcribed. Some clones are missing from TCRdb's copy, which holds only in-frame ones; the method was immunoSEQ multiplex PCR. In the table there are a few hundred thousand clones, approximately 15% of which are singletons. The origin of this receptor is a man aged 25-45 years in good health. Specimen: naive CD4+ T cells from blood. This chain connects TRBV7-9 to TRBJ2-1; perhaps D is TRBD1 or TRBD2 (6 bases each). CDR3 nucleotide sequence: TGTGCCAGCAGCTTAACGGGGGCGCCGGGCGATGAGCAGTTCTTC. Protein: CASSLTGAPGDEQFF.